This is a list of T cell receptor beta chains from one sample in a study of blood T cells in healthy people across ages. TCRdb used MiXCR to reprocess the 5' RACE reads, holding one entry per CDR3 protein. There are about 630,000 distinct CDR3 sequences in the sample; under 25% occur only once, and 3% to 4.5% lies in the top ten. Sequenced input: blood. These receptors were obtained from a man in his 70s in good health. Both conserved end residues are part of each CDR3. The order of the fields is clone size, J gene, D gene, V gene, CDR3 DNA, CDR3 protein. The D gene is left open where the match is weak. Expanded clones get a size class; other rows say once, few or many, or leave the size out.

few	TRBJ2-2	NA	TRBV5-1	TGCGCCAGCAGAGTAAGCACCGGGGAGCTGTTTTTT	CASRVSTGELFF
few	TRBJ2-1	NA	TRBV7-9	TGTGCCAGCGAGGAAAACAATGAGCAGTTCTTC	CASEENNEQFF
NA	TRBJ2-7	NA	TRBV28	TGTGCCAGCAGTTCCAGGATAACCTACGAGCAGTACTTC	CASSSRITYEQYF
many	TRBJ1-6	NA	TRBV20-1	TGCAGTGCTAGAGATCGCAAAAATTCACCCCTCCACTTT	CSARDRKNSPLHF
NA	TRBJ2-2	NA	TRBV15	TGTGCCACCAGCAGGGGAGAGGCAGTTAGGTACACCGGGGAGCTGTTTTTT	CATSRGEAVRYTGELFF
few	TRBJ1-2	TRBD1	TRBV7-6	TGTGCCAGCAGCTTAGGACAGGGTGGTAATGGCTACACCTTC	CASSLGQGGNGYTF
NA	TRBJ2-5	NA	TRBV28	TGTGCCAGCAGTCCAAGTGGCAGGGTTGGGGAGACCCAGCACTTC	CASSPSGRVGETQHF
NA	TRBJ2-7	TRBD1	TRBV27	TGTGCCAGCAGTTTCCCCTCCGGGACAGGGGGGTACGAGCAGTACTTC	CASSFPSGTGGYEQYF
NA	TRBJ2-2	TRBD1	TRBV2	TGTGCCAGCACATCAGGGGGTGGCACCGGGGAGCTGTTTTTT	CASTSGGGTGELFF
many	TRBJ2-5	NA	TRBV12-3/TRBV12-4	TGTGCCAGCAGTTTAGGCAAGATAAGGGAGACCCAGTACTTC	CASSLGKIRETQYF
NA	TRBJ2-3	TRBD2	TRBV20-1	TGCAGTGCTAGCGGGGGGACTAGCGGGGAAGATACGCAGTATTTT	CSASGGTSGEDTQYF
few	TRBJ2-5	TRBD2	TRBV7-6	TGTGCCAGCAGCTTGATAGCGGGCCTGCAAGAGACCCAGTACTTC	CASSLIAGLQETQYF
NA	TRBJ2-5	TRBD2	TRBV5-1	TGCGCCAGCAGCTGGGTTGGACTAGCGCAAGAGACCCAGTACTTC	CASSWVGLAQETQYF
many	TRBJ2-1	NA	TRBV6-6	TGTGCCAGCAGTTACGGCAATGAGCAGTTCTTC	CASSYGNEQFF
few	TRBJ2-1	TRBD2	TRBV3-1	TGTGCCAGCAGCCAAGTGCCCGGGAGGGCCTACAATGAGCAGTTCTTC	CASSQVPGRAYNEQFF
NA	TRBJ1-2	TRBD1	TRBV4-2	TGTGCCAGCAGCCAATCCCGGACAGGGGTTTTACTTTTTGATGGCTACACCTTC	CASSQSRTGVLLFDGYTF
NA	TRBJ1-6	TRBD1	TRBV5-1	TGCGCCAGCAGCAAACTATTCGGGACAGGGGACTTCAAGGCTTCACCCCTCCACTTT	CASSKLFGTGDFKASPLHF
NA	TRBJ2-3	NA	TRBV20-1	TGCAGTGCCCGAGGGGGGGGCGCAGATACGCAGTATTTT	CSARGGGADTQYF
NA	TRBJ2-3	TRBD2	TRBV7-8	TGTGCCAGCACAACTTTAGCGGGGGGAACAGATACGCAGTATTTT	CASTTLAGGTDTQYF
once	TRBJ2-5	NA	TRBV24-1	TGTGCCACCAGTGCGGAAGGGGAGACCCAGTACTTC	CATSAEGETQYF
few	TRBJ2-1	NA	TRBV18	TGTGCCAGCTCTAGCGAGAGCTACAATGAGCAGTTCTTC	CASSSESYNEQFF
few	TRBJ2-3	NA	TRBV29-1	TGCAGCGCCTGGACAGCTAGCACAGATACGCAGTATTTT	CSAWTASTDTQYF
few	TRBJ2-3	NA	TRBV27	TGTGCCAGCAGTTTAGCCACATTCACACAAGATACGCAGTATTTT	CASSLATFTQDTQYF
NA	TRBJ2-7	TRBD2	TRBV4-1	TGCGCCAGCAGCCAAGGTCAGCAGGGAAGCGGGAGGGTTTACGAGCAGTACTTC	CASSQGQQGSGRVYEQYF
NA	TRBJ1-4	NA	TRBV3-1	TGTGCCAGCAGCCAGATGAGGGTGTTGAGGGATGAAAAACTGTTTTTT	CASSQMRVLRDEKLFF
few	TRBJ2-5	TRBD2	TRBV25-1	TGTGCCAGCAGTGAGTTGTGGGAGGGGCCCGAGACCCAGTACTTC	CASSELWEGPETQYF
NA	TRBJ2-1	TRBD2	TRBV4-3	TGCGCCAGCAGCCAAGAGGGACACCCGACTAGCGGGACGGGGAATGAGCAGTTCTTC	CASSQEGHPTSGTGNEQFF
few	TRBJ1-1	NA	TRBV6-2/TRBV6-3	TGTGCCAGCACCCCTCTGGGTGGGAGCACTGAAGCTTTCTTT	CASTPLGGSTEAFF
once	TRBJ2-1	NA	TRBV7-2	TGTGCCAGCAGCTTAGGGGTGGGCCGGGGTGAGCAGTTCTTC	CASSLGVGRGEQFF
NA	TRBJ2-1	TRBD2	TRBV20-1	TGCAGTTTGACTAGCGGGAGTTCCTACAATGAGCAGTTCTTC	CSLTSGSSYNEQFF
NA	TRBJ2-7	TRBD1	TRBV7-9	TGTGCCAGCAGCCAAATCCGGACAGGGGGCTTCGACGAGCAGTACTTC	CASSQIRTGGFDEQYF
few	TRBJ2-7	NA	TRBV12-3/TRBV12-4	TGTGCCAGCAGTTTACACGGGCTAGCGTTAGAGCAGTACTTC	CASSLHGLALEQYF
NA	TRBJ1-1	NA	TRBV28	TGTGCCAGCAGTTCTAGGCGCGAGAACACTGAAGCTTTCTTT	CASSSRRENTEAFF
few	TRBJ1-3	NA	TRBV29-1	TGCAGCGTTGCATTCTCTGGAAACACCATATATTTT	CSVAFSGNTIYF
few	TRBJ2-1	TRBD2	TRBV20-1	TGCAGTGCTAGAGAGACTAGCTGGAGCTACAATGAGCAGTTCTTC	CSARETSWSYNEQFF
NA	TRBJ2-1	NA	TRBV5-1	TGCGCCAGCAGCTTGGTAACACAATACAATGAGCAGTTCTTC	CASSLVTQYNEQFF
few	TRBJ2-4	NA	TRBV29-1	TGCAGCGTTGCGGCCGGGACCACAAGCATTCAGTACTTC	CSVAAGTTSIQYF
few	TRBJ1-4	TRBD1	TRBV5-1	TGCGCCAGCAGCTTGAGACAGGGGGCAACAACTAATGAAAAACTGTTTTTT	CASSLRQGATTNEKLFF
NA	TRBJ1-3	NA	TRBV18	TGTGCCAGCTCTCCGGGCCTCTCTGGAAACACCATATATTTT	CASSPGLSGNTIYF
many	TRBJ1-1	NA	TRBV29-1	TGCAGCGTTGGCGGGAAACCGAACACTGAAGCTTTCTTT	CSVGGKPNTEAFF
few	TRBJ2-1	TRBD2	TRBV6-2/TRBV6-3	TGTGCCAGCAGTTACGGGATTGCGGGAGGCTCCTACAATGAGCAGTTCTTC	CASSYGIAGGSYNEQFF
few	TRBJ2-7	NA	TRBV28	TGTGCCAGCAGTTACTCGGGAGGGGGCTACTACGAGCAGTACTTC	CASSYSGGGYYEQYF
NA	TRBJ2-1	TRBD2	TRBV29-1	TGCAGCGTTATGACTAGCGGGAGTTACAATGAGCAGTTCTTC	CSVMTSGSYNEQFF
NA	TRBJ2-1	TRBD2	TRBV6-5	TGTGCCAGCAGTTACTCCGTGCTTCCCACTAGCGGGAGGGCCAATGAGCAGTTCTTC	CASSYSVLPTSGRANEQFF
few	TRBJ2-2	TRBD2	TRBV7-6	TGTGCCAGCAGCTTAGAAGGGGAGACAGGACTAGCGGGAGATGGCACCGGGGAGCTGTTTTTT	CASSLEGETGLAGDGTGELFF
NA	TRBJ1-2	TRBD1	TRBV9	TGTGCCAGCAGCGCCCCGGGACAGGAGCTCTATGGCTACACCTTC	CASSAPGQELYGYTF
many	TRBJ2-1	TRBD2	TRBV7-9	TGTGCCAGCAGTTTAGCGGGGGGAAATGAGCAGTTCTTC	CASSLAGGNEQFF